By share of the sample, the clone carrying this T cell receptor (beta chain) is large. The germline gives CDR1 SGHAT, CDR2 FQNNGV. This CDR3 is built from 14 residues. The V gene lost 5 bases and the J gene lost 7 bases, with 17 bases spanning the gap. The sample belongs to a study of spatial heterogeneity in lung cancer. In TCRdb, the 5' RACE reads were re-called with MiXCR into one record per CDR3 protein. Seen here are 6,200 or so distinct CDR3 sequences, around a sixth observed once, and the top ten hold about a sixth. Time point described: sample taken at primary tumor resection. Extraction of whole RNA from tumor, nontumor lung or frozen PBMC preceded unsorted sequencing.

The TCR was taken from a male donor with early-stage non-small cell lung cancer. This chain joins TRBV11-2 and TRBJ1-1; no reliable D call. The starting material was normal lung tissue next to the tumor, obtained at surgery. CDR3 nucleotides: TGTGCCAGCAGCCCCGGGAAGTCACCCGGTGAAGCTTTCTTT. Its translation: CASSPGKSPGEAFF.